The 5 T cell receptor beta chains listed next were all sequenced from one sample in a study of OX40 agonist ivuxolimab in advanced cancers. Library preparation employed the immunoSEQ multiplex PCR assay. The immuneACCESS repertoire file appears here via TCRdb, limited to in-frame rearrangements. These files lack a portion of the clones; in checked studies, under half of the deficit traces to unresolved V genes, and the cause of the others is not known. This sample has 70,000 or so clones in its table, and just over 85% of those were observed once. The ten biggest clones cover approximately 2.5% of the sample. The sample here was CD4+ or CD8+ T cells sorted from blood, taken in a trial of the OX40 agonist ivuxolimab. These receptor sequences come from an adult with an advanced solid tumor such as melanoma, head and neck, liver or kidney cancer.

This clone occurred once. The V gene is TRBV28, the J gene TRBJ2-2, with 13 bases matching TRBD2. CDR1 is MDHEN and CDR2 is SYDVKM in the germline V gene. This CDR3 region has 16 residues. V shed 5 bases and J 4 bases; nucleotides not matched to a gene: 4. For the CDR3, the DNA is TGTGCCAGCAGTCGAACTAGCGGGAGGGCCACCGGGGAGCTGTTTTTT. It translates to CASSRTSGRATGELFF.

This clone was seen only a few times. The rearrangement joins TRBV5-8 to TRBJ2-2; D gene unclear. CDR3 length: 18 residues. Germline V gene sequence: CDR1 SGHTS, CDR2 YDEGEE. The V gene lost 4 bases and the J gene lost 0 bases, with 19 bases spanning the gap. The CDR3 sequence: CASSPPFPAISNTGELFF. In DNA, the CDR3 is TGTGCCAGCAGCCCGCCTTTCCCCGCGATATCGAACACCGGGGAGCTGTTTTTT.

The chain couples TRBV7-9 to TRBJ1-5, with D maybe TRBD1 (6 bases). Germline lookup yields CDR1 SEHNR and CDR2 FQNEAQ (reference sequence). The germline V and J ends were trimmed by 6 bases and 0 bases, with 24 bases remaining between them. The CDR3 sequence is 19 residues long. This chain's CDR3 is CASRSGQTGTLYSNQPQHF. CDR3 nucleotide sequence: TGTGCCAGCAGGTCCGGACAGACCGGGACTTTATATAGCAATCAGCCCCAGCATTTT.

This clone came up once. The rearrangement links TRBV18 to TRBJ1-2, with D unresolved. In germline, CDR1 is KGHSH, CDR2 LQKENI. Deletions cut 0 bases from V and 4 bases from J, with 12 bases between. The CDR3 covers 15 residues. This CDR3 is CASSPPTAPGYGYTF. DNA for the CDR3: TGTGCCAGCTCACCACCAACGGCGCCAGGCTATGGCTACACCTTC.

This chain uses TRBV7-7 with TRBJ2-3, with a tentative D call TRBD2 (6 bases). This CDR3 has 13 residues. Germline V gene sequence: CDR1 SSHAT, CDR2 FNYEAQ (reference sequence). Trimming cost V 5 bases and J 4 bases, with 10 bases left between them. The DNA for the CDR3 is TGTGCCAGCAGCCCGACGGGAGCAGATACGCAGTATTTT. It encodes CASSPTGADTQYF.